The 6 T cell receptor beta chains below were found in one sample sequenced in a study of CD8 T cells in ankylosing spondylitis. From the 5' RACE reads, TCRdb called clonotypes with MiXCR, one entry per CDR3 protein. The repertoire holds more than 400,000 distinct CDR3 sequences, with roughly 5% as singletons. Findings and limits, study-wide: Several highly homologous variants made up a TCR beta motif that seemed to typify ankylosing spondylitis blood.

These receptors' antigens are unknown. Sequences were obtained from blood, either unsorted or a sorted T cell fraction (not recorded which). The receptors here all came from a male donor with ankylosing spondylitis.

This clonotype was observed a few times. This sequence joins TRBV20-1 and TRBJ2-1; D is uncertain. The germline V gene has CDR1 DFQATT and CDR2 SNEGSKA (reference sequence). This CDR3 contains 11 residues. Here the CDR3 DNA reads TGCTCCAACTTGGGTCCAGATGAGCAGTTCTTC. The encoded protein is CSNLGPDEQFF.

About this clonotype: A much larger clone lies a single base off, so this may be a read error. The chain employs TRBV28 and TRBJ2-5; no definite D call. CDR3 size: 13 residues. The germline CDR1 and CDR2 sequences are MDHEN and SYDVKM. Between the trimmed V and J ends, which lost 7 bases and 0 bases, there was a span of 9 bases. The CDR3, as DNA: TGTGCCAGCAACAGATGGAACCAAGAGACCCAGTACTTC. This gives the protein CASNRWNQETQYF. Supplemented by reference TRBV28 and TRBJ2-5, the full variable domain reads DVKVTQSSRYLVKRTGEKVFLECVQDMDHENMFWYRQDPGLGLRLIYFSYDVKMKEKGDIPEGYSVSREKKERFSLILESASTNQTSMYLCASNRWNQETQYFGPGTRLLVL.

This clonotype came up many times. This sequence joins TRBV5-6 and TRBJ2-1; D ambiguous. V shed 1 base and J shed 0 bases, with 14 bases lying between them. CDR3 length: 17 amino acids. Germline values: CDR1 SGHDT, CDR2 YYEEEE. CDR3 sequence: CASSLSRPLSSYNEQFF. The DNA of the CDR3 is TGTGCCAGCAGCTTGTCTAGGCCCTTGAGCTCCTACAATGAGCAGTTCTTC.

At least ten counts were recorded for this clonotype. The gene calls are TRBV6-2 or TRBV6-3 and TRBJ1-1; unclear D gene. CDR3 length: 14 amino acids. The germline V and J ends were trimmed by 6 bases and 5 bases, with 16 bases remaining between them. Per germline, CDR1 MNHEY and CDR2 SVGEGT. CDR3 in DNA: TGTGCCAGCAGGAAGAGACACGGGGAGACTGAAGCTTTCTTT. The encoded protein is CASRKRHGETEAFF.

This clonotype was seen many times. This chain connects TRBV20-1 to TRBJ1-5; the match to TRBD1 covers 7 bases. The trim removed 1 base at V and 7 bases at J, leaving 4 bases unmatched. Germline V gene sequence: CDR1 DFQATT, CDR2 SNEGSKA (reference sequence). The CDR3 extends over 13 amino acids. This chain's CDR3 is CSARVDRPQPQHF. The DNA of the CDR3 is TGCAGTGCTAGAGTGGACAGGCCCCAGCCCCAGCATTTT.

This clonotype was seen ten or more times. This sequence joins TRBV20-1 and TRBJ1-6; no clear D. Germline assignment: CDR1 DFQATT and CDR2 SNEGSKA (reference sequence). The V end lost 0 bases, the J end lost 11 bases, and 14 bases lay between the germline ends. This CDR3 contains 14 residues. The CDR3 loop is CSARDHTRRAPLHF. For the CDR3, the DNA is TGCAGTGCTAGAGATCACACTCGTAGGGCACCCCTCCACTTT.